This T cell receptor (beta chain) was captured in a study of T cells in Graves' hyperthyroidism and ophthalmopathy. This clonotype has only a few counts. Amplified regions were TCR beta CDR3 sequences from RNA transcripts. HTBI primers were the set used in a first-round RT-PCR of the TCR CDR3. TCRdb called the multiplex PCR reads again in MiXCR, with one record for every CDR3 protein. The sample yields hundreds of thousands of distinct CDR3 sequences, 18% seen once. V gave up 6 bases and J gave up 1 base, with 10 bases separating them. This CDR3 region has 15 residues. This receptor was taken from a woman aged 45-65 years with Graves' hyperthyroidism that later progressed to Graves' ophthalmopathy. The chain has TRBV12-3 or TRBV12-4 and TRBJ1-6; possibly TRBD1 for D (5 bases). What was sequenced was blood. CDR3 sequence: CASRGTGSYNSPLHF. In nucleotides, the CDR3 is TGTGCCAGCAGAGGAACAGGATCCTATAATTCACCCCTCCACTTT.